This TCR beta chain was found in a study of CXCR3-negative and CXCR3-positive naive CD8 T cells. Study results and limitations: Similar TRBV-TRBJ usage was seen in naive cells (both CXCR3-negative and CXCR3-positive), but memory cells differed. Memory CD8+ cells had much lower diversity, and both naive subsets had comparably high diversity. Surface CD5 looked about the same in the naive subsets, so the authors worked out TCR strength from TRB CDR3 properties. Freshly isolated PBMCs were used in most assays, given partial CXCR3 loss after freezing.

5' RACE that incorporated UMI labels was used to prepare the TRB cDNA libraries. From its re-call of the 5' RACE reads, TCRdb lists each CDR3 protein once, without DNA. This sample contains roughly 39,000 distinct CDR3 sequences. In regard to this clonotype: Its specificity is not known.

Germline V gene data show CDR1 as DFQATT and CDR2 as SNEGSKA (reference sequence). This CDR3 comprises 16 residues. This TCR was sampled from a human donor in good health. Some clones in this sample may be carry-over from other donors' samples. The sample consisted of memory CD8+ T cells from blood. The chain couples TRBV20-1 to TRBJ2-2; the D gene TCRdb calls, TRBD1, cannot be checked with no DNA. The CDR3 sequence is CSARERHRGRSGELFF.